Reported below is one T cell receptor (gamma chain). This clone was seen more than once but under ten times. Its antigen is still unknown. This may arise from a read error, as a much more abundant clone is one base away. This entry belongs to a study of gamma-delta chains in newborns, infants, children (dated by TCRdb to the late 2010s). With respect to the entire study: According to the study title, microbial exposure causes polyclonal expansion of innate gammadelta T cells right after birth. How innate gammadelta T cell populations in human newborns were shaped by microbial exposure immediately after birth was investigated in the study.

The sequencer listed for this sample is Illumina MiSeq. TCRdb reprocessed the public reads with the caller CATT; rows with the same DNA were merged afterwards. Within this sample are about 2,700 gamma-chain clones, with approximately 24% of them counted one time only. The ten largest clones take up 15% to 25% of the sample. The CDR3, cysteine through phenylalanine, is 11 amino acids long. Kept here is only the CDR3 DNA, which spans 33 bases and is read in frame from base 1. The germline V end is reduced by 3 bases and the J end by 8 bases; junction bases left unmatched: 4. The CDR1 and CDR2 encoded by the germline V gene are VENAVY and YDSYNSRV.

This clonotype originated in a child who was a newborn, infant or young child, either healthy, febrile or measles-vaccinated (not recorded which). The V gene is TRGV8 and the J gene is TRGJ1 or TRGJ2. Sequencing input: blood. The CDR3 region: CATWDGHKKLF. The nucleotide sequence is TGTGCCACCTGGGATGGGCATAAGAAACTCTTT.